Listed here are 17 T cell receptor beta chains from one sample, sequenced in a study of T cell repertoires in cytomegalovirus infection. In TCRdb, the reads were re-called with MiXCR into one record per CDR3 protein. The sample holds under 90,000 distinct CDR3 sequences, around 49% seen once. No antigen is known for these receptors. The input for sequencing was CD8+ T cells from cultured PBMCs, taken from culture after CMV antigen stimulation. Every receptor here comes from a human donor in good health (CMV status not recorded). Some clones in this sample may be carry-over from other donors' samples.

This sequence joins TRBV12-5 and TRBJ2-1; 14 bases are a match to TRBD2. The germline gives CDR1 LGHNT, CDR2 FRNRAP. With V trimmed by 0 bases and J by 4 bases, 11 bases remained unmatched. The CDR3 consists of 20 residues. The CDR3: CASGLVPGLAGVHEYNEQFF. In nucleotides, the CDR3 is TGTGCTAGTGGTTTGGTTCCGGGACTAGCGGGAGTACATGAATACAATGAGCAGTTCTTC.

The chain is built from TRBV7-9 and TRBJ1-1, with D possibly TRBD1 on 6 matching bases. This CDR3 is built from 13 residues. The germline V and J ends were trimmed by 3 bases and 7 bases, with 12 bases remaining between them. Germline CDR1 reads SEHNR; CDR2 reads FQNEAQ (reference sequence). The CDR3 sequence is CASSFPGQLEAFF. In DNA, the CDR3 is TGTGCCAGCAGCTTTCCCGGACAGCTTGAAGCTTTCTTT.

This clonotype was counted a few times. This rearrangement joins TRBV7-8 to TRBJ2-5, with 8 bases lining up with TRBD2. Per germline, CDR1 SGHVS and CDR2 FQNEAQ. V shed 5 bases and J 5 bases; nucleotides not matched to a gene: 13. The CDR3 has 16 residues. The CDR3 DNA reads TGTGCCAGCAGCCCGGAGGTCGGGAGGGCCGGTGAGACCCAGTACTTC. Protein sequence: CASSPEVGRAGETQYF.

The V gene is TRBV10-2, the J gene TRBJ2-1; 7 nucleotides match TRBD1. Unmatched junction bases numbered 6, after V lost 3 bases and J lost 4 bases. Germline-derived CDR1 and CDR2 are WSHSY and SAAADI. The length of the CDR3 is 15 residues. CDR3 in DNA: TGCGCCAGCAGTGACTCACAGGGGTCTTACAATGAGCAGTTCTTC. It yields the protein CASSDSQGSYNEQFF.

This clonotype appeared many times. This sequence joins TRBV4-1 and TRBJ2-3, with D possibly being TRBD2 (5 bases). Germline V gene sequence: CDR1 MGHRA, CDR2 YSYEKL. Trimming took 2 bases from V and 3 from J, leaving 9 bases between them. This CDR3 has 14 amino acids. The CDR3 here is CASSQRWRTDTQYF. CDR3 in DNA: TGCGCCAGCAGCCAAAGGTGGAGGACAGATACGCAGTATTTT.

This chain links TRBV7-6 with TRBJ2-3; D not resolved. V was shortened by 5 bases and J by 9 bases, with 15 bases between the two germline ends. This CDR3 comprises 13 residues. Germline V gene lookup returns CDR1 SGHVS and CDR2 FNYEAQ. The CDR3 nucleotides read TGTGCCAGCAGCCGAAAGGTGGAAGGGACGCAGTATTTT. It specifies CASSRKVEGTQYF.

This rearrangement joins TRBV7-2 to TRBJ1-2; 7 bases agree with TRBD1. With V trimmed by 6 bases and J by 8 bases, 9 bases remained unmatched. The CDR3 runs 13 residues. Per germline, CDR1 SGHTA and CDR2 FQGNSA. The CDR3 loop is CASSFDRAVGYTF. The CDR3 DNA sequence: TGTGCCAGCAGTTTCGACAGGGCGGTGGGCTACACCTTC. Using reference TRBV7-2 and TRBJ1-2 for the parts outside the CDR3, the full variable domain is GAGVSQSPSNKVTEKGKDVELRCDPISGHTALYWYRQSLGQGLEFLIYFQGNSAPDKSGLPSDRFSAERTGGSVSTLTIQRTQQEDSAVYLCASSFDRAVGYTFGSGTRLTVV.

J is TRBJ2-1 and V is TRBV7-9; the D gene is possibly TRBD1 (5 bases). The CDR3 has 14 amino acids. The germline CDR1 and CDR2 sequences are SEHNR and FQNEAQ (reference sequence). Trimming shortened V by 4 bases and J by 9 bases, and 16 bases separated the two germline ends. The CDR3 loop is CASSSTDSQPEQFF. DNA of the CDR3: TGTGCCAGCAGCTCGACCGACAGCCAGCCTGAGCAGTTCTTC.

The chain couples TRBV7-9 to TRBJ2-7; a weak D match, TRBD1 (5 bases). Trimming pared 1 base from V and 2 bases from J, leaving 9 bases between. This CDR3 spans 14 amino acids. CDR1 and CDR2 (germline): SEHNR, FQNEAQ (reference sequence). CDR3 in amino acids: CASSLVRETYEQYF. The DNA for the CDR3 is TGTGCCAGCAGCTTAGTCAGGGAAACCTACGAGCAGTACTTC. Together with reference TRBV7-9 and TRBJ2-7, the CDR3 gives the full variable domain: DTGVSQNPRHKITKRGQNVTFRCDPISEHNRLYWYRQTLGQGPEFLTYFQNEAQLEKSRLLSDRFSAERPKGSFSTLEIQRTEQGDSAMYLCASSLVRETYEQYFGPGTRLTVT.

The chain carries TRBV7-9 and TRBJ1-4, with D tentatively TRBD1 (6 bases). This CDR3 is built from 16 residues. Germline CDR1 SEHNR, CDR2 FQNEAQ (reference sequence). The V end was cut by 5 bases, the J end by 0 bases, with 13 bases between. The CDR3, as DNA: TGTGCCAGCAGCCCGAGACAGGACGCAACTAATGAAAAACTGTTTTTT. Its protein product is CASSPRQDATNEKLFF.

The chain carries TRBV4-1 and TRBJ2-1; 9 nucleotides match TRBD2. This CDR3 is built from 16 residues. In germline, CDR1 is MGHRA, CDR2 YSYEKL. V lost 3 bases to trimming and J lost 8 bases; unmatched junction nucleotides: 11. CDR3 protein: CASSQGQRGAGDEQFF. CDR3 nucleotide sequence: TGCGCCAGCAGCCAGGGCCAGCGGGGGGCCGGGGATGAGCAGTTCTTC.

The chain recombines TRBV6-1 with TRBJ1-2; 7 bases line up with TRBD1. Losses at the gene ends were 4 bases for V and 6 bases for J; bases not matched to a gene: 8. This CDR3 has 14 amino acids. Germline V gene lookup returns CDR1 MNHNS and CDR2 SASEGT. The CDR3 coding sequence is TGTGCCAGCAGTGCGAAACAGGGGAGGCATGGCTACACCTTC. Translating it yields CASSAKQGRHGYTF.

The V gene is TRBV10-3, the J gene TRBJ2-3; TRBD2 is a possible D gene (6 bases). Germline assignment: CDR1 ENHRY and CDR2 SYGVKD. Trimming removed 3 bases at V and 2 bases at J, with 12 bases between. The CDR3 has 15 amino acids. Here the CDR3 reads CAISEVASATDTQYF. CDR3 in DNA: TGTGCCATCAGTGAAGTAGCTAGCGCCACAGATACGCAGTATTTT.

The V and J genes are TRBV12-3 or TRBV12-4 and TRBJ2-7, with 9 bases matching TRBD1. Trimming removed 4 bases from V and 5 bases from J; junction bases left unmatched: 9. This CDR3 spans 15 amino acids. The CDR3 spells CASSSLTGGVDEQYF. The CDR3 nucleotides read TGTGCCAGCAGTTCGCTTACAGGGGGCGTCGACGAGCAGTACTTC.

V and J are TRBV15 and TRBJ1-1, with D possibly matching TRBD1 (5 bases). Germline CDR1 and CDR2: LNHNV and YYDKDF (reference sequence). Trimming pared 0 bases from V and 3 bases from J, leaving 14 bases between. The CDR3 sequence is 16 residues long. CDR3 region: CATSRDKRGSDTEAFF. DNA for the CDR3: TGTGCCACCAGCAGAGATAAGAGGGGTAGCGACACTGAAGCTTTCTTT.

This clonotype showed up just a few times. The chain recombines TRBV27 with TRBJ1-4; possible D gene TRBD1, 6 bases. Trimming left V 2 bases short and J 4 bases short, with 17 bases between. The CDR3 has 17 amino acids. Germline assignment: CDR1 MNHEY and CDR2 SMNVEV (reference sequence). CDR3 residues: CASSLMPNRDRNEKLFF. In DNA, the CDR3 is TGTGCCAGCAGTTTAATGCCAAACAGGGATCGTAATGAAAAACTGTTTTTT.

This clonotype was seen a handful of times. The V and J genes are TRBV12-3 or TRBV12-4 and TRBJ1-4, with 8 bases lining up with TRBD1. Trimming took 4 bases from V and 12 from J; bases not matched to a gene: 10. The CDR3 runs to 14 residues. CDR3 loop: CASSYRGGTEELFF. The CDR3 DNA is TGTGCCAGCAGTTACAGGGGGGGGACCGAGGAACTGTTTTTT.